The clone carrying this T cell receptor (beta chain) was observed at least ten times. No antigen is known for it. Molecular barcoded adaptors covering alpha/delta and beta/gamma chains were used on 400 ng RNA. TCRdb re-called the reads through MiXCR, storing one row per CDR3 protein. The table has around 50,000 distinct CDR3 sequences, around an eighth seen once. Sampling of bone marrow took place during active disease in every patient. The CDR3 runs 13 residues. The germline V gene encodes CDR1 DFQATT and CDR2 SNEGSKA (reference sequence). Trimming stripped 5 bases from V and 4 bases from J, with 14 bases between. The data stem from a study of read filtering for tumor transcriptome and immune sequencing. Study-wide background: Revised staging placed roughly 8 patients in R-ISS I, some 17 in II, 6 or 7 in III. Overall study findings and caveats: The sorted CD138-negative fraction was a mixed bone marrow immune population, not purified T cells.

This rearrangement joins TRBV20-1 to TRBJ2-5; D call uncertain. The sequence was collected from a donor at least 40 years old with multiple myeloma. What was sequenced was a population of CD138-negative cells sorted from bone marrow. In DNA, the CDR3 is TGCAGTGCTCAGATGGCTTCCCGAGAGACCCAGTACTTC. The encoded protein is CSAQMASRETQYF.